The T cell receptor beta chain described here comes from a study of post-analysis software for immune sequencing data. Study results and caveats: With F measure, samples from one preparation batch clustered together strongly.

Tagging with unique molecular identifiers was a feature of the TCR beta cDNA libraries. MiXCR, applied by TCRdb to the PCR reads, yields one record per CDR3 protein. The data hold roughly 670,000 distinct CDR3 sequences, with 59% observed a single time. This clonotype came up a few times. Antigen unknown. This clonotype was sampled from a girl aged 2 to 9 with multiple sclerosis. Sequenced material: blood.

The chain's CDR3 is CASTRSEYTDTQYF. The CDR3 DNA reads as TGTGCCAGCACTCGTTCGGAATACACAGATACGCAGTATTTT. The V gene is TRBV6-2 or TRBV6-3, the J gene TRBJ2-3, with D unresolved. Germline lookup yields CDR1 MNHEY and CDR2 SVGEGT. V was pared by 7 bases and J by 2 bases, with 13 bases between. The CDR3 covers 14 residues.